These 32 T cell receptor beta chains share one sample of origin, sequenced in a study of somatic mutations in cytotoxic T cells in rheumatoid arthritis. The repertoire was sequenced with immunoSEQ multiplex PCR; TCRdb's copy has only in-frame clones and lacks some. Of 6,800 or so clones in the sample, over 70% were seen once. The sample comprised CD8+ T cells sorted from blood. The receptor source for this set is an adult with rheumatoid arthritis.

The V and J genes are TRBV29-1 and TRBJ1-6, with 9 bases that match TRBD1. The length of the CDR3 is 13 residues. Germline V gene data show CDR1 as SQVTM and CDR2 as ANQGSEA. V gave up 6 bases and J gave up 8 bases; unmatched junction bases: 5. In DNA form, the CDR3 reads TGCAGCGTCCGGGACAGGGAATATTCACCCCTCCACTTT. This sequence encodes CSVRDREYSPLHF.

Written as DNA, the CDR3 is TGTGCCAGCAGCCCAGGGGTCAATAGCAATCAGCCCCAGCATTTT. Its protein is CASSPGVNSNQPQHF. The chain uses TRBV7-8 and TRBJ1-5, with D possibly being TRBD1 (6 bases). V lost 5 bases and J lost 0, with 11 bases in between. CDR1 and CDR2 from the germline V gene are SGHVS and FQNEAQ. There are 15 residues in the CDR3.

This chain joins TRBV4-1 and TRBJ2-1, with D possibly TRBD1 on 7 matching bases. Deletions cut 2 bases from V and 9 bases from J, with 17 bases between. The CDR3 covers 15 residues. Germline V gene sequence: CDR1 MGHRA, CDR2 YSYEKL. CDR3 residues: CASSQLHTGEAEQFF. The DNA for the CDR3 is TGCGCCAGCAGCCAATTACATACAGGGGAGGCTGAGCAGTTCTTC.

In its sample, this clone was seen a few times. The chain combines TRBV5-1 with TRBJ1-6, with TRBD1 matching over 8 bases. Losses at the gene ends were 3 bases for V and 9 bases for J; bases not matched to a gene: 8. The CDR3 has 15 amino acids. CDR1 SGHRS and CDR2 YFSETQ come from the germline V gene. For the CDR3, the DNA is TGCGCCAGCAGCTACTTGACAGGGGATGGTTCACCCCTCCACTTT. It codes for CASSYLTGDGSPLHF. The variable domain in full, completed from reference TRBV5-1 and TRBJ1-6, reads KAGVTQTPRYLIKTRGQQVTLSCSPISGHRSVSWYQQTPGQGLQFLFEYFSETQRNKGNFPGRFSGRQFSNSRSEMNVSTLELGDSALYLCASSYLTGDGSPLHFGNGTRLTVT.

The chain links TRBV7-9 to TRBJ2-7; maybe TRBD1 (6 bases). The CDR3 sequence is 14 residues long. V dropped 5 bases and J dropped 3 bases, with 14 bases sitting between them. The germline V gene encodes CDR1 SEHNR and CDR2 FQNEAQ (reference sequence). The DNA of the CDR3 is TGTGCCAGCAGCCATCCCCGCAGGGGCTACGAGCAGTACTTC. Translated, it gives CASSHPRRGYEQYF.

This clone was seen more than once but under ten times. The chain uses TRBV6-6 and TRBJ1-5; D gene unclear. This CDR3 has 12 residues. The germline CDR1 and CDR2 sequences are MNHNY and SVGAGI (reference sequence). Deletions cut 4 bases from V and 6 bases from J, with 7 bases between. CDR3 residues: CASSSPGQPQHF. CDR3 coding DNA: TGTGCCAGCAGTTCCCCCGGTCAGCCCCAGCATTTT.

The chain recombines TRBV9 with TRBJ2-1; TRBD2 aligns across 8 bases. CDR3 length: 14 amino acids. J lost 4 bases, V lost 2 bases, and 2 bases had no gene match. Germline V CDR1 and CDR2: SGDLS, YYNGEE. In nucleotides, the CDR3 is TGTGCCAGCAGCGTCAGCGGGGGTTACAATGAGCAGTTCTTC. Translating it yields CASSVSGGYNEQFF. Supplemented by reference TRBV9 and TRBJ2-1, the full variable domain reads DSGVTQTPKHLITATGQRVTLRCSPRSGDLSVYWYQQSLDQGLQFLIQYYNGEERAKGNILERFSAQQFPDLHSELNLSSLELGDSALYFCASSVSGGYNEQFFGPGTRLTVL.

The V gene is TRBV7-9, the J gene TRBJ1-2; perhaps TRBD1 as D (5 bases). V gave up 5 bases and J gave up 4 bases, with 14 bases separating them. Germline lookup yields CDR1 SEHNR and CDR2 FQNEAQ (reference sequence). The CDR3 is 14 residues long. CDR3 amino acids: CASSLQGEGYGYTF. The CDR3 DNA reads as TGTGCCAGCAGCCTGCAGGGCGAGGGCTATGGCTACACCTTC.

This clone rates as medium-sized (0.01 to 0.1%). The chain links TRBV18 to TRBJ2-3; either TRBD1 or TRBD2 may fit D (5 bases each). The germline CDR1 and CDR2 sequences are KGHSH and LQKENI. This CDR3 has 15 residues. V lost 2 bases and J lost 8, with 17 bases in between. CDR3 residues: CASSPGAATGLTQYF. In nucleotides, the CDR3 is TGTGCCAGCTCACCAGGGGCCGCAACGGGGCTTACGCAGTATTTT.

J is TRBJ2-3 and V is TRBV5-8; 9 nucleotides align to TRBD2. V lost 1 base to trimming and J lost 3 bases; unmatched junction nucleotides: 9. The germline gives CDR1 SGHTS, CDR2 YDEGEE. The CDR3 extends over 17 amino acids. Here the CDR3 reads CASSLRAGGPLTDTQYF. The CDR3 coding sequence is TGTGCCAGCAGCTTGAGGGCGGGGGGGCCTTTGACAGATACGCAGTATTTT.

This sequence joins TRBV28 and TRBJ2-1, with TRBD1 identical over 7 bases. Germline trimming cut 5 bases from V and 9 bases from J; bases unmatched to any gene: 7. There are 13 residues in the CDR3. Germline V gene sequence: CDR1 MDHEN, CDR2 SYDVKM. The CDR3 DNA is TGTGCCAGCAGTCAAGTAAGGGGGCGTGAGCAGTTCTTC. Translating gives CASSQVRGREQFF.

V is TRBV4-3 and J is TRBJ2-5; D might be TRBD2 (5 bases). This CDR3 region has 13 residues. Looked up from germline, CDR1 is LGHNA and CDR2 is YSLEER. The V gene lost 0 bases and the J gene lost 7 bases, with 9 bases spanning the gap. As DNA, the CDR3 is TGCGCCAGCAGCCAAGACGGAGGTGGGACCCAGTACTTC. It specifies CASSQDGGGTQYF.

The chain has TRBV5-8 and TRBJ2-7; 8 bases align to TRBD1. In germline, CDR1 is SGHTS, CDR2 YDEGEE. Trimming cost V 4 bases and J 0 bases; bases outside gene matches: 6. This CDR3 region has 15 residues. In DNA form, the CDR3 reads TGTGCCAGCAGCCCCGGGACAGGCATCTCCTACGAGCAGTACTTC. It yields the protein CASSPGTGISYEQYF.

The CDR3 region is CSVGGPYEQYF. As DNA, the CDR3 is TGCAGCGTTGGGGGCCCCTACGAGCAGTACTTC. The genes are TRBV29-1 and TRBJ2-7; the D gene is possibly TRBD1 (5 bases). Per the germline V gene, CDR1 is SQVTM and CDR2 is ANQGSEA. V was pared by 4 bases and J by 2 bases, with 6 bases between. The CDR3 length is 11 residues.

V and J are TRBV25-1 and TRBJ2-2; 7 bases align to TRBD1. Trimming at V came to 8 bases and at J to 3 bases, leaving 6 bases not matched to a gene. This CDR3 comprises 14 residues. Germline V gene lookup returns CDR1 MGHDK and CDR2 SYGVNS. The CDR3 protein is CASSIQGDTGELFF. In nucleotides, the CDR3 is TGTGCCAGCTCGATTCAGGGGGACACCGGGGAGCTGTTTTTT.

This clone was recorded a few times. The CDR3 nucleotides are TGTGCCAGCAGCGCTGGACTGGAGGGCTATGGCTACACCTTC. Translating gives CASSAGLEGYGYTF. The chain carries TRBV7-6 and TRBJ1-2; D is ambiguous. Per the germline V gene, CDR1 is SGHVS and CDR2 is FNYEAQ. V was shortened by 5 bases and J by 4 bases, with 14 bases between the two germline ends. The CDR3 is 14 amino acids.

The J gene is TRBJ2-7, the V gene TRBV5-6, with TRBD1 identical over 9 bases. This CDR3 region has 17 residues. Germline-derived CDR1 and CDR2 are SGHDT and YYEEEE. Trimming at V came to 2 bases and at J to 0 bases, leaving 9 bases not matched to a gene. The DNA for the CDR3 is TGTGCCAGCAGCTTAGTCCATACAGGGGGCTTCTCCTACGAGCAGTACTTC. It yields the protein CASSLVHTGGFSYEQYF.

This clone was detected a few times. Within the sample, other DNA sequences also encode this same CDR3. V usage is TRBV7-9 and J usage is TRBJ2-1, with D perhaps given as TRBD1 or TRBD2 (5 bases each). Trimming removed 6 bases from V and 10 bases from J, with 13 bases in between. CDR1 and CDR2 (germline): SEHNR, FQNEAQ (reference sequence). This CDR3 has 12 residues. CDR3 region: CASSPDGDEQFF. The CDR3 DNA reads as TGTGCCAGCAGTCCTGACGGGGACGAGCAGTTCTTC.

This chain uses TRBV23-1 with TRBJ2-7; unclear D gene. TRBV23-1 is filed as an ORF, its function uncertain. The CDR3 length is 12 residues. The V gene lost 3 bases and the J gene lost 4 bases, with 7 bases spanning the gap. CDR3 DNA: TGCGCCAGCAGTCATTGGAGATACGAGCAGTACTTC. Its protein product is CASSHWRYEQYF.

J is TRBJ2-1 and V is TRBV9; D possibly corresponds to TRBD2 (5 bases). The CDR3 extends over 14 amino acids. Trimming stripped 3 bases from V and 3 bases from J, with 10 bases between. Germline values: CDR1 SGDLS, CDR2 YYNGEE. The CDR3 DNA is TGTGCCAGCAGCGCGGGGATCGTCTACAATGAGCAGTTCTTC. Amino acid sequence: CASSAGIVYNEQFF. The full variable domain, its missing parts supplied by reference TRBV9 and TRBJ2-1, is DSGVTQTPKHLITATGQRVTLRCSPRSGDLSVYWYQQSLDQGLQFLIQYYNGEERAKGNILERFSAQQFPDLHSELNLSSLELGDSALYFCASSAGIVYNEQFFGPGTRLTVL.

The V call is TRBV2, the J call TRBJ1-3; no clear D. Germline CDR1 SNHLY, CDR2 FYNNEI. This CDR3 contains 17 residues. V shed 2 bases and J shed 0 bases, with 14 bases lying between them. The chain's CDR3 is CASSEYPTARSGNTIYF. The CDR3 DNA is TGTGCCAGCAGTGAATACCCCACAGCGCGCTCTGGAAACACCATATATTTT.

CDR3 protein: CASRGGGPQHF. Written as DNA, the CDR3 is TGTGCCAGCCGAGGGGGGGGGCCCCAGCATTTT. The J gene is TRBJ1-5, the V gene TRBV27; D is perhaps TRBD1 (6 bases). Germline loops: CDR1 MNHEY, CDR2 SMNVEV (reference sequence). The CDR3 length is 11 residues. V lost 8 bases, J lost 9 bases, and 11 bases lay in between.

The V call is TRBV13, the J call TRBJ2-5; 8 bases fit TRBD2. V lost 6 bases to trimming and J lost 4 bases; unmatched junction nucleotides: 10. Germline V gives CDR1 PRHDT, CDR2 FYEKMQ (reference sequence). The CDR3 loop spans 15 amino acids. The CDR3 sequence is CASSRPGLETETQYF. The CDR3 DNA reads TGTGCCAGCAGTCGCCCGGGACTAGAGACAGAGACCCAGTACTTC.

The chain uses TRBV27 and TRBJ1-2; 12 bases line up with TRBD1. The CDR3 loop spans 17 amino acids. V shed 4 bases, J shed 2 bases, and the junction held 8 bases outside the gene matches. Per the germline V gene, CDR1 is MNHEY and CDR2 is SMNVEV (reference sequence). The CDR3 DNA follows: TGTGCCAGCAGTTCTATACCGGGACAGGGGGCAAACTATGGCTACACCTTC. This translates into CASSSIPGQGANYGYTF.

The genes are TRBV7-9 and TRBJ2-7; D remains ambiguous. Germline V gene lookup returns CDR1 SEHNR and CDR2 FQNEAQ (reference sequence). The V and J ends lost 0 bases and 6 bases respectively, with 6 bases between them. This CDR3 region has 12 residues. The CDR3 loop reads CASSLALAEQYF. For the CDR3, the DNA is TGTGCCAGCAGCTTAGCACTCGCCGAGCAGTACTTC.

V and J are TRBV7-2 and TRBJ2-5; 10 bases are shared with TRBD1. This CDR3 is 15 amino acids long. Trimming at V came to 5 bases and at J to 4 bases, leaving 7 bases not matched to a gene. CDR1 is SGHTA and CDR2 is FQGNSA in the germline V gene. Here the CDR3 DNA reads TGTGCCAGCAGCGCCCGGGACAGGGGAACAGAGACCCAGTACTTC. Translated: CASSARDRGTETQYF.

The chain carries TRBV27 and TRBJ1-6; 7 nucleotides agree with TRBD1. Germline V CDR1 and CDR2: MNHEY, SMNVEV (reference sequence). With V trimmed by 3 bases and J by 6 bases, 2 bases remained unmatched. CDR3 length: 14 residues. CDR3 residues: CASSFGTANSPLHF. Here the CDR3 DNA reads TGTGCCAGCAGTTTTGGGACAGCTAATTCACCCCTCCACTTT.

The V and J genes are TRBV28 and TRBJ2-6; tentatively, D is TRBD1 (6 bases). Deletions cut 5 bases from V and 2 bases from J, with 10 bases between. The CDR3 consists of 15 residues. CDR1 and CDR2 (germline): MDHEN, SYDVKM. The CDR3 here is CASSAAGAGANVLTF. CDR3 nucleotide sequence: TGTGCCAGCAGTGCCGCAGGGGCTGGGGCCAACGTCCTGACTTTC. Full variable domain (rest looked up from reference TRBV28 and TRBJ2-6): DVKVTQSSRYLVKRTGEKVFLECVQDMDHENMFWYRQDPGLGLRLIYFSYDVKMKEKGDIPEGYSVSREKKERFSLILESASTNQTSMYLCASSAAGAGANVLTFGAGSRLTVL.

The chain is built from TRBV7-2 and TRBJ2-1; 8 nucleotides match TRBD2. Germline assignment: CDR1 SGHTA and CDR2 FQGNSA. V was pared by 3 bases and J by 5 bases, with 18 bases of the junction left unmatched. The CDR3 totals 19 residues. CDR3 nucleotide sequence: TGTGCCAGCAGCTTCACCGGCCGACCTATGGCGGGGGGACACAATGAGCAGTTCTTC. Translating it yields CASSFTGRPMAGGHNEQFF.

The gene calls are TRBV7-8 and TRBJ2-1; the match to TRBD1 covers 7 bases. The CDR3 sequence is 13 residues long. V was pared by 1 base and J by 10 bases, with 4 bases of the junction left unmatched. Germline V gives CDR1 SGHVS, CDR2 FQNEAQ. In nucleotides, the CDR3 is TGTGCCAGCAGCTTAGACAAGGGGGCGGAGCAGTTCTTC. Translated, it gives CASSLDKGAEQFF.

This CDR3 reads CASSWRVGTGRTDTQYF. For the CDR3, the DNA is TGTGCCAGCAGCTGGCGGGTGGGGACAGGGAGGACAGATACGCAGTATTTT. The V gene is TRBV5-4, the J gene TRBJ2-3, with 9 positions matching TRBD1. Germline-derived CDR1 and CDR2 are SGHNT and YYREEE (reference sequence). J was trimmed by 3 bases and V by 3 bases; bases with no gene match: 11. This CDR3 comprises 17 residues. The entire variable domain, with the rest obtained from reference TRBV5-4 and TRBJ2-3, is as follows: ETGVTQSPTHLIKTRGQQVTLRCSSQSGHNTVSWYQQALGQGPQFIFQYYREEENGRGNFPPRFSGLQFPNYSSELNVNALELDDSALYLCASSWRVGTGRTDTQYFGPGTRLTVL.

The chain uses TRBV19 and TRBJ1-5; maybe TRBD1 (5 bases). Trimming shortened V by 8 bases and J by 1 base, and 12 bases separated the two germline ends. From germline, CDR1 is LNHDA and CDR2 SQIVND (reference sequence). The CDR3 has 14 amino acids. DNA of the CDR3: TGTGCCAGTCAGACAGAATTCAGCAATCAGCCCCAGCATTTT. It specifies CASQTEFSNQPQHF.